Below are 7 T cell receptor beta chains sequenced from a single sample in a study of T cell responses to AZD1222 COVID-19 vaccine. Libraries were prepared by immunoSEQ multiplex PCR; TCRdb keeps only in-frame clonotypes and omits some of them. The data contain some 100,000 clones, around nine tenths of them seen just once; the ten biggest clones take up approximately 3.3%. The input for sequencing was peripheral blood, taken on day 0 of AZD1222 vaccination. These receptors were obtained from an adult in good health.

V is TRBV19 and J is TRBJ2-1, with 10 bases identical to TRBD1. The CDR3 is made up of 14 amino acids. Unmatched junction bases numbered 8, after V lost 10 bases and J lost 5 bases. Looked up from germline, CDR1 is LNHDA and CDR2 is SQIVND (reference sequence). In DNA form, the CDR3 reads TGTGCCACCGAGGACAGGGGGTACGACAATGAGCAGTTCTTC. Its protein is CATEDRGYDNEQFF. Complete variable domain (other parts from reference TRBV19 and TRBJ2-1): DGGITQSPKYLFRKEGQNVTLSCEQNLNHDAMYWYRQDPGQGLRLIYYSQIVNDFQKGDIAEGYSVSREKKESFPLTVTSAQKNPTAFYLCATEDRGYDNEQFFGPGTRLTVL.

The table lists this clone with a count of one. The V gene is TRBV28, the J gene TRBJ1-5, with D perhaps TRBD1 (6 bases). The CDR3 consists of 14 residues. Trimming removed 8 bases at V and 2 bases at J, with 13 bases between. In germline, CDR1 is MDHEN, CDR2 SYDVKM. The CDR3, as DNA: TGTGCCAGCCGGACCTCAGGGGGCAATCAGCCCCAGCATTTT. Translating gives CASRTSGGNQPQHF.

The chain joins TRBV6-1 to TRBJ1-3, with 8 nucleotides matching TRBD1. Germline V gives CDR1 MNHNS, CDR2 SASEGT. J was trimmed by 2 bases and V by 4 bases; bases with no gene match: 7. CDR3 length: 16 residues. CDR3 protein: CASSGVTGVTGNTIYF. In nucleotides, the CDR3 is TGTGCCAGCAGTGGCGTGACAGGGGTGACTGGAAACACCATATATTTT.

The J gene is TRBJ1-4, the V gene TRBV10-3; 8 positions agree with TRBD1. Trimming took 5 bases from V and 0 from J; bases not matched to a gene: 5. The germline V gene has CDR1 ENHRY and CDR2 SYGVKD. CDR3 length: 16 residues. The CDR3 reads CAISQGAGATNEKLFF. CDR3 nucleotides: TGTGCCATCAGTCAGGGGGCGGGTGCAACTAATGAAAAACTGTTTTTT.

The chain combines TRBV3-1 (or the pseudogene TRBV3-2) with TRBJ1-3; D unresolved. CDR1 is LGHDT, CDR2 YNNKEL, per germline (reference sequence). This CDR3 spans 14 amino acids. V lost 1 base and J 0 bases, leaving 4 bases between the germline ends. This chain's CDR3 is CASSQVTSGNTIYF. In DNA, the CDR3 is TGTGCCAGCAGCCAAGTTACCTCTGGAAACACCATATATTTT.

The chain uses TRBV7-8 and TRBJ2-5, with TRBD2 as a possible D gene (5 bases). CDR3 length equals 13 residues. Germline V gene sequence: CDR1 SGHVS, CDR2 FQNEAQ. V lost 4 bases and J lost 7, with 13 bases in between. CDR3 nucleotide sequence: TGTGCCAGCAGCTCTCGAGGGTCCCGGACCCAGTACTTC. It codes for CASSSRGSRTQYF.

This clone appeared a few times. The chain is built from TRBV7-2 and TRBJ2-1, with 7 bases identical to TRBD2. Germline CDR1 is SGHTA and CDR2 is FQGNSA. The V segment lost 0 bases and the J segment 5 bases; nucleotides outside the gene matches: 16. This CDR3 contains 19 residues. CDR3 region: CASSLAWRGLRAHNNEQFF. CDR3 nucleotides: TGTGCCAGCAGCTTAGCTTGGCGGGGGTTGCGGGCTCACAACAATGAGCAGTTCTTC.